There are a few counts of the clone carrying this T cell receptor beta chain. TCRdb reprocessed the 5' RACE reads with MiXCR, giving one entry per CDR3 protein. The repertoire has some 30,000 distinct CDR3 sequences, more than 4.5% of them found once; the top ten carry 20% to 25%. Time point of the sample: blood at routine non-recurrence follow-up after resection. The record originates from a study of spatial heterogeneity in lung cancer. The ends lost 5 bases at V and 0 bases at J; junction bases unmatched: 7. Germline V gives CDR1 MDHEN, CDR2 SYDVKM. This CDR3 is 16 amino acids long. The receptor was isolated from a female donor with early-stage non-small cell lung cancer. V usage is TRBV28 and J usage is TRBJ2-1, with 7 bases fitting TRBD2. The starting material was PBMCs, obtained at follow-up. The DNA for the CDR3 is TGTGCCAGCAGTCAATCTAGCGGCCTCTCCTACAATGAGCAGTTCTTC. Translation gives CASSQSSGLSYNEQFF.